This paragraph reports one T cell receptor (beta chain). This entry is derived from a study of control samples from healthy donors and cancer patients. Method: immunoSEQ multiplex PCR; TCRdb's copy keeps in-frame clones and lacks some. The sample has 75,000 to 90,000 clones, about 91% seen once. The TCR was taken from a man in his forties or fifties in good health. Sequenced input: blood.

CDR3 sequence: CASGFMERPLSPLHF. CDR3 coding DNA: TGTGCTAGTGGTTTTATGGAGCGGCCCCTTTCACCCCTCCACTTT. This rearrangement joins TRBV12-5 to TRBJ1-6, with D unresolved. This CDR3 has 15 amino acids. Trimming took 3 bases from V and 9 from J, leaving 15 bases between them. The germline gives CDR1 LGHNT, CDR2 FRNRAP. Full variable domain (remainder filled in from reference TRBV12-5 and TRBJ1-6): DARVTQTPRHKVTEMGQEVTMRCQPILGHNTVFWYRQTMMQGLELLAYFRNRAPLDDSGMPKDRFSAEMPDATLATLKIQPSEPRDSAVYFCASGFMERPLSPLHFGNGTRLTVT.